A selection of T cell receptor beta chains follows, all from one sample in a study of T cell responses to AZD1222 COVID-19 vaccine. Here immunoSEQ multiplex PCR was the method, and the copy in TCRdb shows in-frame clones only, minus some. The sample carries 60,000 to 80,000 clones, 80% recorded once. Sequencing was performed on peripheral blood, taken 28 days after the second AZD1222 dose. These TCRs come from an adult who received the AZD1222 COVID-19 vaccine. CDR3s include the opening cysteine and the closing phenylalanine or tryptophan. Each record gives: J gene, clone size, V gene, D gene, CDR3 DNA, CDR3 protein. A D gene is named only where the DNA matches it firmly. Only some rows state a clone size, as once, few, many or a class for expanded clones.

j_gene: TRBJ2-1; abundance: once; v_gene: TRBV24-1; d_gene: NA; CDR3nt: TGTGCCACCCGTTCATCGGGTTACAATGAGCAGTTCTTC; CDR3aa: CATRSSGYNEQFF
j_gene: TRBJ2-2; abundance: once; v_gene: TRBV7-2; d_gene: NA; CDR3nt: TGTGCCAGCAGCTTACGGGGACATAGATGGGGCACCGGGGAGCTGTTTTTT; CDR3aa: CASSLRGHRWGTGELFF
j_gene: TRBJ2-2; abundance: NA; v_gene: TRBV5-1; d_gene: TRBD2; CDR3nt: TGCGCCAGCAGCTTGGCACCTGGGACTAGCGGGGCGAACACCGGGGAGCTGTTTTTT; CDR3aa: CASSLAPGTSGANTGELFF
j_gene: TRBJ2-3; abundance: NA; v_gene: TRBV3-1/TRBV3-2; d_gene: TRBD2; CDR3nt: TGTGCCAGCAGCCCGACTAGCGCAGCAGATACGCAGTATTTT; CDR3aa: CASSPTSAADTQYF
j_gene: TRBJ1-3; abundance: NA; v_gene: TRBV7-3; d_gene: NA; CDR3nt: TGTGCCAGCAGCCCCCTGGGAGGAGCTGGAAACACCATATATTTT; CDR3aa: CASSPLGGAGNTIYF
j_gene: TRBJ1-5; abundance: NA; v_gene: TRBV21-1; d_gene: NA; CDR3nt: TGTGCCAGCAGCACCGGCCATAGCAATCAGCCCCAGCATTTT; CDR3aa: CASSTGHSNQPQHF
j_gene: TRBJ2-3; abundance: NA; v_gene: TRBV28; d_gene: NA; CDR3nt: TGTGCCAGCAGTTTGGGGGGCGCGGGAACTAGCACAGATACGCAGTATTTT; CDR3aa: CASSLGGAGTSTDTQYF
j_gene: TRBJ1-6; abundance: NA; v_gene: TRBV6-1; d_gene: NA; CDR3nt: TGTGCCAGCAGTGACGACACGAGAAATTCACCCCTCCACTTT; CDR3aa: CASSDDTRNSPLHF
j_gene: TRBJ2-3; abundance: NA; v_gene: TRBV7-2; d_gene: NA; CDR3nt: TGTGCCAGCAGCTCCAGAGGGGGGGATACAGATACGCAGTATTTT; CDR3aa: CASSSRGGDTDTQYF
j_gene: TRBJ1-4; abundance: NA; v_gene: TRBV30; d_gene: NA; CDR3nt: TGTGCCTGGAGTGAGGAGGGCGGTGCACGGGAAAAACTGTTTTTT; CDR3aa: CAWSEEGGAREKLFF
j_gene: TRBJ2-5; abundance: once; v_gene: TRBV5-1; d_gene: NA; CDR3nt: TGCGCCAGCAAGGGGGAAGAGACCCAGTACTTC; CDR3aa: CASKGEETQYF
j_gene: TRBJ2-7; abundance: NA; v_gene: TRBV10-1; d_gene: NA; CDR3nt: TGCGCCAGCTGGGGAGACGAGCAGTACTTC; CDR3aa: CASWGDEQYF
j_gene: TRBJ2-3; abundance: NA; v_gene: TRBV5-6; d_gene: NA; CDR3nt: TGTGCCAGCAGCTTAGGGGACACAGATACGCAGTATTTT; CDR3aa: CASSLGDTDTQYF
j_gene: TRBJ2-7; abundance: few; v_gene: TRBV4-1; d_gene: TRBD1; CDR3nt: TGCGCCAGCAGCCAAGCCTCAGACAGGGGTGAAAGACGCTTC; CDR3aa: CASSQASDRGERRF
j_gene: TRBJ1-6; abundance: NA; v_gene: TRBV7-2; d_gene: TRBD1; CDR3nt: TGTGCCAGCAGACGAGGGACAGGTGGAAATTCACCCCTCCACTTT; CDR3aa: CASRRGTGGNSPLHF
j_gene: TRBJ2-5; abundance: many; v_gene: TRBV7-8; d_gene: TRBD2; CDR3nt: TGTGCCAGCAGCGGGGAGGGTCCGGAGACCCAGTACTTC; CDR3aa: CASSGEGPETQYF
j_gene: TRBJ1-1; abundance: NA; v_gene: TRBV7-9; d_gene: TRBD1; CDR3nt: TGTGCCAGCAGCTCCCCCCAGGGGGCGAACACTGAAGCTTTCTTT; CDR3aa: CASSSPQGANTEAFF
j_gene: TRBJ1-6; abundance: NA; v_gene: TRBV19; d_gene: NA; CDR3nt: TGTGCCAGTAGTTTCGGGGCTCAGGGAATACACTATAATTCACCCCTCCACTTT; CDR3aa: CASSFGAQGIHYNSPLHF
j_gene: TRBJ2-7; abundance: NA; v_gene: TRBV15; d_gene: TRBD2; CDR3nt: TGTGCCACCAGCAGAGATCTGGGGCTAGCGGGGGTGAACGAGCAGTACTTC; CDR3aa: CATSRDLGLAGVNEQYF
j_gene: TRBJ1-1; abundance: few; v_gene: TRBV11-3; d_gene: NA; CDR3nt: TGTGCCAGCAGCTTGCGGGGCCTGAACACTGAAGCTTTCTTT; CDR3aa: CASSLRGLNTEAFF
j_gene: TRBJ1-5; abundance: once; v_gene: TRBV7-6; d_gene: NA; CDR3nt: TGTGCCAGCAGCTTATCGCCAGGGTACCAGCCCCAGCATTTT; CDR3aa: CASSLSPGYQPQHF
j_gene: TRBJ1-3; abundance: NA; v_gene: TRBV30; d_gene: TRBD1; CDR3nt: TGTGCCTGGAGGGAGACAGGGAGCCGAAACACCATATATTTT; CDR3aa: CAWRETGSRNTIYF
j_gene: TRBJ2-2; abundance: NA; v_gene: TRBV11-3; d_gene: NA; CDR3nt: TGTGCCAGCAGCTTAGACGAAACCGGGGAGCTGTTTTTT; CDR3aa: CASSLDETGELFF
j_gene: TRBJ1-1; abundance: NA; v_gene: TRBV10-3; d_gene: NA; CDR3nt: TGTGCCATCAGTGAGTCCCTAGGGGAGGGCACTGAAGCTTTCTTT; CDR3aa: CAISESLGEGTEAFF
j_gene: TRBJ2-3; abundance: NA; v_gene: TRBV7-2; d_gene: TRBD2; CDR3nt: TGTGCCAGCAGCTTGACTAGCGGGAGGGGGAATACGCAGTATTTT; CDR3aa: CASSLTSGRGNTQYF
j_gene: TRBJ1-2; abundance: NA; v_gene: TRBV6-1; d_gene: NA; CDR3nt: TGTGCCAGCAGTGAAGAGGTAGGCAGGGAGGGTCGCGGCTACACCTTC; CDR3aa: CASSEEVGREGRGYTF
j_gene: TRBJ2-2; abundance: NA; v_gene: TRBV5-1; d_gene: TRBD1; CDR3nt: TGCGCCAGCAGCTCGGGACAGGGGGCCACCGGGGAGCTGTTTTTT; CDR3aa: CASSSGQGATGELFF
j_gene: TRBJ2-4; abundance: NA; v_gene: TRBV3-1/TRBV3-2; d_gene: TRBD2; CDR3nt: TGTGCCAGCAGCCCGTCGTCCCTAGCGGGGGGTCGACGAGCCAAAAACATTCAGTACTTC; CDR3aa: CASSPSSLAGGRRAKNIQYF
j_gene: TRBJ1-1; abundance: NA; v_gene: TRBV27; d_gene: NA; CDR3nt: TGTGCCAGCGGAAGGGACCAAAAGGAAGCTTTCTTT; CDR3aa: CASGRDQKEAFF
j_gene: TRBJ1-1; abundance: NA; v_gene: TRBV4-3; d_gene: NA; CDR3nt: TGCGCCAGCAGCCAAGATATGGGGGTAAACACTGAAGCTTTCTTT; CDR3aa: CASSQDMGVNTEAFF
j_gene: TRBJ1-5; abundance: NA; v_gene: TRBV9; d_gene: NA; CDR3nt: TGTGCCAGCACGAATCAGGGACCTCAGCCCCAGCATTTT; CDR3aa: CASTNQGPQPQHF
j_gene: TRBJ2-1; abundance: NA; v_gene: TRBV7-9; d_gene: NA; CDR3nt: TGTGCCAGCAGCTACGGGTCTCACAATGAGCAGTTCTTC; CDR3aa: CASSYGSHNEQFF
j_gene: TRBJ2-3; abundance: NA; v_gene: TRBV3-1/TRBV3-2; d_gene: NA; CDR3nt: TGTGCCAGCAGCCCGACAGGTACTAGCACAGATACGCAGTATTTT; CDR3aa: CASSPTGTSTDTQYF
j_gene: TRBJ2-1; abundance: NA; v_gene: TRBV19; d_gene: NA; CDR3nt: TGTGCCAGTAGTACGGACGGATACAATGAGCAGTTCTTC; CDR3aa: CASSTDGYNEQFF
j_gene: TRBJ2-2; abundance: NA; v_gene: TRBV6-5; d_gene: TRBD2; CDR3nt: TGTGCCAGCAGTTACGAAGGACTAGCGGGAACCGGGGAGCTGTTTTTT; CDR3aa: CASSYEGLAGTGELFF
j_gene: TRBJ2-7; abundance: NA; v_gene: TRBV25-1; d_gene: NA; CDR3nt: TGTGCCAGCAGTGAGGGAATCTGGGACCACGAGCAGTACTTC; CDR3aa: CASSEGIWDHEQYF
j_gene: TRBJ2-5; abundance: NA; v_gene: TRBV7-2; d_gene: TRBD1; CDR3nt: TGTGCCAGCAGCCGGGACAGGGGAGAGACCCAGTACTTC; CDR3aa: CASSRDRGETQYF
j_gene: TRBJ2-3; abundance: NA; v_gene: TRBV9; d_gene: NA; CDR3nt: TGTGCCAGCAGCGTATTGGGAGTTTCAGATACGCAGTATTTT; CDR3aa: CASSVLGVSDTQYF
j_gene: TRBJ1-2; abundance: NA; v_gene: TRBV5-6; d_gene: NA; CDR3nt: TGTGCCAGCAGCTTGGCTGGGTTCGGCTACACCTTC; CDR3aa: CASSLAGFGYTF
j_gene: TRBJ2-6; abundance: NA; v_gene: TRBV7-9; d_gene: NA; CDR3nt: TGTGCCAGCAGCCCAAGGGGGATTTCTGGGGCCAACGTCCTGACTTTC; CDR3aa: CASSPRGISGANVLTF
j_gene: TRBJ1-5; abundance: NA; v_gene: TRBV20-1; d_gene: TRBD1; CDR3nt: TGCAGTGCTAGTCCCGCGAAGACAGGGGTAGGTCAGCCCCAGCATTTT; CDR3aa: CSASPAKTGVGQPQHF
j_gene: TRBJ2-4; abundance: NA; v_gene: TRBV27; d_gene: NA; CDR3nt: TGTGCCAGCAGTTTAACGGGAGTGAATCTCATTCAGTACTTC; CDR3aa: CASSLTGVNLIQYF
j_gene: TRBJ2-3; abundance: NA; v_gene: TRBV27; d_gene: NA; CDR3nt: TGTGCCAGCAGTCCCACTTACACAGATACGCAGTATTTT; CDR3aa: CASSPTYTDTQYF
j_gene: TRBJ2-7; abundance: NA; v_gene: TRBV6-5; d_gene: NA; CDR3nt: TGTGCCAGCAGTTACTTAGAGACGGGCTCCTACGAGCAGTACTTC; CDR3aa: CASSYLETGSYEQYF
j_gene: TRBJ2-2; abundance: NA; v_gene: TRBV6-5; d_gene: NA; CDR3nt: TGTGCCAGCAGTTGGGCGCGGACCGGGGAGCTGTTTTTT; CDR3aa: CASSWARTGELFF
j_gene: TRBJ1-4; abundance: NA; v_gene: TRBV5-6; d_gene: NA; CDR3nt: TGTGCCAGCAGCTTACGGGGGAAGGAAAAACTGTTTTTT; CDR3aa: CASSLRGKEKLFF
j_gene: TRBJ2-2; abundance: NA; v_gene: TRBV6-6; d_gene: TRBD2; CDR3nt: TGTGCCAGCAGAAGGGGCGGGGGGCCGAGCACCGGGGAGCTGTTTTTT; CDR3aa: CASRRGGGPSTGELFF
j_gene: TRBJ1-6; abundance: NA; v_gene: TRBV14; d_gene: NA; CDR3nt: TGTGCCAGCAGCCAAGACTTTAGTAATTCACCCCTCCACTTT; CDR3aa: CASSQDFSNSPLHF
j_gene: TRBJ2-5; abundance: NA; v_gene: TRBV29-1; d_gene: TRBD2; CDR3nt: TGCAGCGTTGAGGCCTTCCCGGGACTAGCGGGAGGCCCCCAAGAGACCCAGTACTTC; CDR3aa: CSVEAFPGLAGGPQETQYF
j_gene: TRBJ2-1; abundance: NA; v_gene: TRBV5-1; d_gene: NA; CDR3nt: TGCGCCAGCAGCTTGGTGTGGTCTAGTCACAATGAGCAGTTCTTC; CDR3aa: CASSLVWSSHNEQFF
j_gene: TRBJ1-2; abundance: NA; v_gene: TRBV28; d_gene: NA; CDR3nt: TGTGCCAGCAGTTTGATCTTTGTCGGGGTCTACACCTTC; CDR3aa: CASSLIFVGVYTF